This T cell receptor beta chain was sequenced in a study of T-cell memory formation after mild COVID-19. About the study: Clustering of TCRs was largely donor specific.

This clonotype has just a few counts. The TCR alpha and TCR beta cDNA libraries, bearing sample barcodes and UMIs, were generated by 5'RACE using constant-segment primers. TCRdb analysed the 5' RACE reads with MiXCR anew, one entry per CDR3 protein. The sample lists around 340,000 distinct CDR3 sequences, roughly an eighth occurring once. After removal of 5 bases from V and 0 bases from J, the junction contained 12 bases not matched to a gene. This CDR3 contains 17 residues. Per the germline V gene, CDR1 is SEHNR and CDR2 is FQNEAQ (reference sequence). The source of this sequence is a man between 18 and 29 years old who had mild COVID-19 (a few samples of this study predate the infection). Cell type and time point are not known. The V call is TRBV7-9, the J call TRBJ2-7; 8 bases line up with TRBD1. The sample comprised PBMCs or a T cell subset sorted from them (not recorded which). CDR3 nucleotides: TGTGCCAGCAGCCGGACGGCAGGGGGCGGACCCTCCTACGAGCAGTACTTC. Residues: CASSRTAGGGPSYEQYF.